This T cell receptor (beta chain) was captured by sequencing in a study of response to subunit inactivated influenza vaccine. About this clonotype: Antigen specificity is unknown.

Study-level findings and limits: New T cells are recruited in small numbers by each seasonal influenza vaccination, according to the authors' suggestion.

Germline CDR1 and CDR2: SEHNR and FQNEAQ (reference sequence). V lost 5 bases and J 0 bases, leaving 9 bases between the germline ends. This CDR3 spans 14 amino acids. Using its own MiXCR run on the RT-PCR reads, TCRdb lists one record per CDR3 protein. This table holds roughly 570,000 distinct CDR3 sequences, approximately 12% found once. This specimen consisted of PBMCs from blood, obtained around seven weeks after vaccination. V usage is TRBV7-9 and J usage is TRBJ2-3, with D perhaps matching TRBD2 (5 bases). The receptor was isolated from a man aged 45 to 65 who received an inactivated influenza vaccine. The CDR3 DNA reads TGTGCCAGCAGCAACGTAGCGAGCACAGATACGCAGTATTTT. Amino acid sequence: CASSNVASTDTQYF.